This T cell receptor (beta chain) was recorded in a study of shared clonotypes between healthy human individuals (dated by TCRdb to between 2020 and 2021). About the investigation overall: The cohort included three men and two women between 18 and 49 years of age. Libraries were prepared and TCR repertoires were sequenced by different laboratories using diverse techniques, in order to increase sequencing depth and limit assay-specific biases. To estimate repertoire size and how much clonotypes are shared between individuals, the study performed deep sequencing of blood TCR repertoires from a few healthy adults. For each donor, three plates each were used for CD4 naive and CD4 memory, two plates were used for CD8 naive, and one plate was used for CD8 memory. Leukapheresis yielded between about 0.85 and 10 billion PBMCs per donor.

As concerns this clone: Its target antigen remains unknown. Base qualities are missing; no much larger clone stands one base away.

Broader findings and caveats from the paper: Because the study included a small number of donors, the genetic and exposure-history diversity represented was limited. Rarefaction of sorted-subset datasets indicated incomplete sequencing despite the large sequencing depth. Naive subsets generally had larger estimated clonotype richness than memory subsets did. Clonotypes shared by all four sorted-subset donors showed higher generation probabilities than non-shared clonotypes. Across a handful of donors, approximately 4.6% of naive CD4, approximately 3.5% of naive CD8, approximately 2.5% of memory CD4, and over 0.35% of memory CD8 clonotypes were shared. Pairwise subsampling led to the expectation that sequencing depth would affect the degree of clonotype sharing among donors. Sampling was restricted to blood, and TCR repertoires in tissues likely differ from the TCR repertoires found in blood.

Using the deep immunoSEQ assay, multiplex PCR amplified TCR CDR3 regions from genomic DNA. Genomic DNA extracted from each cell subset was distributed evenly over all wells of several immunoSEQ 96-well plates, and each plate served as one replicate. For sorted subsets, about 200 ng genomic DNA, equal to tens of thousands of T cell genomes, was loaded into each replicate PCR. Purified libraries were quantified with a Qubit 3.0 fluorometer, sized on a Bioanalyzer 2100, and re-quantified with the KAPA Library Quantification kit. Every immunoSEQ 96-well plate was sequenced on a separate single-read 150-cycle Illumina NextSeq 550 flow cell. The published analysis was carried out like this. The immunoSEQ output contained only junctional sequences without quality scores, so filtering could not match that applied to full-length reads. To assign V/J genes and CDR3, sequences were annotated against IMGT germline references using PyIR, a Python wrapper for IgBLAST v1.9. Reads were removed for weak V/J assignments (E-value above 1e-6), missing CDR3, stop codons, out-of-frame junctions, or ambiguous translated residues. A V3J clonotype was defined by an identical inferred V gene, J gene, and CDR3 amino acid sequence. Percentage overlap between repertoires was computed as shared unique clonotypes divided by the size of the smaller repertoire. Richness of each repertoire was evaluated using RTK rarefaction, the Chao1 estimator, and Recon v2.1 estimates of unobserved clonotypes. Generation probabilities for all TCRbeta clonotypes obtained by the gDNA method from a few donors were computed using OLGA. Not all clones reach the TCRdb copy of this immuneACCESS table, which keeps in-frame sequences only. Checked studies attribute under half of the gap to unresolved V genes and leave the rest unexplained. V and J calls and clone size are given by that table; D and trimming were obtained from the DNA. The sample contains more than 400,000 clones, about 96% of them found a single time. The leading ten clones occupy about 0.06% of the sample.

Including the terminal cysteine and phenylalanine, the CDR3 comprises 13 residues. Only CDR3 DNA is held: 39 bases, read in frame from base 1. The germline ends are 10 bases apart after V is trimmed by 5 bases and J by 3 bases. For CDR1 and CDR2, the germline V gene lists MDHEN and SYDVKM. Donors were healthy HIV-negative adults with no recently reported acute infections or vaccinations. Every donor was a Caucasian adult residing in Nashville, Tennessee, USA. CD4+ T cells were enriched by magnetic negative selection; naive cells were then positively selected on CD45RA, and the negative fraction formed the memory subset. After blood collection by leukapheresis, PBMCs were isolated using Ficoll-Histopaque density gradient centrifugation and then cryopreserved in the vapor phase of liquid nitrogen. Analytical flow cytometry was used to check the purity and quantity of every magnetically sorted T cell population. Genomic DNA was isolated from every sorted fraction and measured by UV absorbance on a Nanodrop 2000c.

The sample comprised naive CD4+ T cells sorted from blood. The cell subset or site label here, explained by the study, means: CD45RA+ positively selected. The chain is encoded by TRBV28 joined to TRBJ1-1, with an unclear D gene assignment. The TCR was taken from a woman younger than 45 in good health. The DNA sequence is as follows: TGTGCCAGCAGTGGGGAGGGTGACACTGAAGCTTTCTTT. Its amino acids are CASSGEGDTEAFF.